The T cell receptor beta chain described here comes from a study of cytotoxic CD8 clonotypes in ibrutinib-treated CLL. Overall study findings and caveats: Sampling schedules were unmatched across sustained-remission and progressing patients. Circulating CD8+ T-cell counts were tracked by baseline clonality, which exceeded that of age-matched healthy donors.

The germline gives CDR1 SEHNR, CDR2 FQNEAQ (reference sequence). This CDR3 spans 15 amino acids. V was shortened by 6 bases and J by 4 bases, with 16 bases between the two germline ends. For this clone: Its antigen is unknown.

This table comes from immunoSEQ multiplex PCR, and its TCRdb copy is limited to in-frame clones, with some not included. The table lists approximately 190,000 clones, just over 70% of them singletons. The source material was PBMCs, sampled after 12 months of ibrutinib treatment. This sequence was found in a human donor with chronic lymphocytic leukemia. This chain connects TRBV7-9 to TRBJ1-3; tentatively, D is TRBD1 (5 bases). This chain's CDR3 is CASSPPGLGGNTIYF. Written as DNA, the CDR3 is TGTGCCAGCAGTCCACCGGGGCTTGGCGGAAACACCATATATTTT.